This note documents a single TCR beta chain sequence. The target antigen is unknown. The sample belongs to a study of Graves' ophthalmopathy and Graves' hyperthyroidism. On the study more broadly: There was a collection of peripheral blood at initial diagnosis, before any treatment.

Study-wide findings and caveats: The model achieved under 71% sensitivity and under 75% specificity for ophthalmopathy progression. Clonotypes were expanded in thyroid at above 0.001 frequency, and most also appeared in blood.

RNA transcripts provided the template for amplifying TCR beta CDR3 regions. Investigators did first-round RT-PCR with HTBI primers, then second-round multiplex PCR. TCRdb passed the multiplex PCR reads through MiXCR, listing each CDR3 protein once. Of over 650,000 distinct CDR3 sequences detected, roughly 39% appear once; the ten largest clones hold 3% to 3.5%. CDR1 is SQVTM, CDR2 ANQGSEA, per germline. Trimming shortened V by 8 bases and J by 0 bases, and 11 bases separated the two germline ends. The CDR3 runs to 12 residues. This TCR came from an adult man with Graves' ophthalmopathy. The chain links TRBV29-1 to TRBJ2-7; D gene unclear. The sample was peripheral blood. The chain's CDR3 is CSSDGSSYEQYF. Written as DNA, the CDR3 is TGCAGCAGTGATGGTTCCTCCTACGAGCAGTACTTC.